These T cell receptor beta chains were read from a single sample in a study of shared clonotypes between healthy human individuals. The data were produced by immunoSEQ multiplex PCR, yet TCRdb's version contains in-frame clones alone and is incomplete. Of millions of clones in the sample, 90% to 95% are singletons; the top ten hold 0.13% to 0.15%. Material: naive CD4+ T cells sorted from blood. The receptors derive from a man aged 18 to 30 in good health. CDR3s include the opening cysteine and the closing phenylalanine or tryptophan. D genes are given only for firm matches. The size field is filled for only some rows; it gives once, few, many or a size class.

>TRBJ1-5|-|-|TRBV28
TGTGCCAGCAGTATCCGGGGGCAGTCTTATCAGCCCCAGCATTTT
CASSIRGQSYQPQHF
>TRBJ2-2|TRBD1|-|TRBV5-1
TGCGCCAGCAGCTTGAGGACAGGAAACACCGGGGAGCTGTTTTTT
CASSLRTGNTGELFF
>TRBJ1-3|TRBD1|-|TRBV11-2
TGTGCCAGCAGCTTGGCCGGGACAGGGGGTGGAAACACCATATATTTT
CASSLAGTGGGNTIYF
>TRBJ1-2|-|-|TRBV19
TGTGCCAGTAGTATAGTAACCGGCCGGGCAGATGGCTACACCTTC
CASSIVTGRADGYTF
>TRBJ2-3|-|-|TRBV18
TGTGCCAGCTCACCAAACGCAGATACGCAGTATTTT
CASSPNADTQYF
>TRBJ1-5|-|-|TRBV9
TGTGCCAGCAGCCTCCGGTACAGACAGCCTAGCAATCAGCCCCAGCATTTT
CASSLRYRQPSNQPQHF
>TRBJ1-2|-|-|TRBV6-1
TGTGCCAGCAGTGAAGCTTACGGGGTTGGGGGCTACACCTTC
CASSEAYGVGGYTF
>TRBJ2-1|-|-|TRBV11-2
TGTGCCAGCAGCCGGGCCAATGTAAGAGTTACCTACAATGAGCAGTTCTTC
CASSRANVRVTYNEQFF
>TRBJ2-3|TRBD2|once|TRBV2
TGTGCCAGCAGTGAAGATGGACTAGCGGGAGTTTTTCCCTATTTT
CASSEDGLAGVFPYF
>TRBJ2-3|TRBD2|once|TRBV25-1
TGTGCCAGCAGTGAAAGGGGGCGGGGGGGCCTAGATACGCAGTATTTT
CASSERGRGGLDTQYF
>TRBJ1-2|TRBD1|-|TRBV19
TGTGCCAGCGGACAGGGCCCCTACTATGGCTACACCTTC
CASGQGPYYGYTF
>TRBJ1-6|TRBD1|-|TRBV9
TGTGCCAGCAGCCCAGAGACAGGGATTAATTCACCCCTCCACTTT
CASSPETGINSPLHF
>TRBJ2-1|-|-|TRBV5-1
TGCGCCAGCAGCGGGGATGAGCAGTTCTTC
CASSGDEQFF
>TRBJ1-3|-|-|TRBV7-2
TGTGCCAGCAGCTTACAGGCTGGAAACACCATATATTTT
CASSLQAGNTIYF
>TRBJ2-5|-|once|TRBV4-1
TGCGCCAGCAGCCAAGAGCTTCGGGGTACCCCAGAGACCCAGTACTTC
CASSQELRGTPETQYF
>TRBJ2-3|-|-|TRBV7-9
TGTGCCAGCAGCCCGGGAACCCCGATAGATACGCAGTATTTT
CASSPGTPIDTQYF
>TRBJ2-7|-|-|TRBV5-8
TGTGCCAGTGGCCGGGGCGGGGCCTCCTACGAGCAGTACTTC
CASGRGGASYEQYF
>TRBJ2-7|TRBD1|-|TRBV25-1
TGTGCCAGCAGTGTTCCGGGACAGGGGGGGTACGAGCAGTACTTC
CASSVPGQGGYEQYF
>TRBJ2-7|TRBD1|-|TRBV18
TGTGCCAGCTCACCTGAGACAGGGGCACCCTACGAGCAGTACTTC
CASSPETGAPYEQYF
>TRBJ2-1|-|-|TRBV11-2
TGTGCCAGCAGCTTAGTTAGTGGCAAACTCTACAATGAGCAGTTCTTC
CASSLVSGKLYNEQFF
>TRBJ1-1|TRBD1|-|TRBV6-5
TGTGCCAGCAGTTACTCTTGGACAGGGGTAATTGAAGCTTTCTTT
CASSYSWTGVIEAFF
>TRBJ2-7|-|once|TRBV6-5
TGTGCCAGCAGTTATGGTACAGTGCAGTACTTC
CASSYGTVQYF
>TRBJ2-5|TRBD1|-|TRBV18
TGTGCCAGCTCACCACCGACAGGGTCCCAAGCCCAGTACTTC
CASSPPTGSQAQYF
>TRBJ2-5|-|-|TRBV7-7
TGTGCTAGCAGCTCGAATTTACCAGGAGAGACCCAGTACTTC
CASSSNLPGETQYF
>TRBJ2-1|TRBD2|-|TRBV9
TGTGCCAGCACTAGCGGCTCCTACAATGAGCAGTTCTTC
CASTSGSYNEQFF
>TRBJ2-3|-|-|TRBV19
TGTGCCAGTAGTATCGGGGGGCAGGGTACGCAGTATTTT
CASSIGGQGTQYF
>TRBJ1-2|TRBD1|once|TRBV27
TGTGCCAGCAGTTTATACAGGGGAATCGGTGGCTACACCTTC
CASSLYRGIGGYTF
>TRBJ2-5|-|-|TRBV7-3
TGTGCCAGCAGCTTAACCTCCGGATCGAGGGAAGAGACCCAGTACTTC
CASSLTSGSREETQYF
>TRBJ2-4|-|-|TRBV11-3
TGTGCCAGCAGCTTAAGGTCCGGACAGCCTCAGTACTTC
CASSLRSGQPQYF
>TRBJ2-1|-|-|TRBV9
TGTGCCAGCAGCGTAGCCAGCTACAATGAGCAGTTCTTC
CASSVASYNEQFF
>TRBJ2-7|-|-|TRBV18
TGTGCCAGCTCTGCCGGGATCGAGCAGTACTTC
CASSAGIEQYF
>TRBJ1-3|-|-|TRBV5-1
TGCGCCAGCAGCTTCGGGGCTGGAAACACCATATATTTT
CASSFGAGNTIYF
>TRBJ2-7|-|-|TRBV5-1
TGCGCCAGCAGCACCTCACCGGGGAGCGTGGGGCAGTACTTC
CASSTSPGSVGQYF
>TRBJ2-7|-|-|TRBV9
TGTGCCAGCAGCGAGGGGCTGGGTCCTTACGAGCAGTACTTC
CASSEGLGPYEQYF
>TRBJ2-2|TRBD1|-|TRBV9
TGTGCCAGCAGCGTAGATACAGGGGGATCCCCCGGGGAGCTGTTTTTT
CASSVDTGGSPGELFF
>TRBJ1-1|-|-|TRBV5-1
TGCGCCAGCAGCCCGGGGACGGGTTGGGACACTGAAGCTTTCTTT
CASSPGTGWDTEAFF
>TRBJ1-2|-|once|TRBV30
TGTGCCTGGAGTCGACAGCCCACTAACTATGGCTACACCTTC
CAWSRQPTNYGYTF
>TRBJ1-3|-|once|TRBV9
TGTGCCAGCAGCGTAGCTTCCTCTGGAAACACCATATATTTT
CASSVASSGNTIYF
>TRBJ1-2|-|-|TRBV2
TGTGCCAGCAGTGTGGAAGGGAAAATCTATGGCTACACCTTC
CASSVEGKIYGYTF
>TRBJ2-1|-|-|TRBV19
TGTGCGGGAGGCCGCAGCTCCTACAATGAGCAGTTCTTC
CAGGRSSYNEQFF
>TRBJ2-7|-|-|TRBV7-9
TGTGCCAGCAGCTTCGATATGAGCTCCTACGAGCAGTACTTC
CASSFDMSSYEQYF
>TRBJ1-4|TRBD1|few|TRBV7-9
TGTGCCAGCAGCCTCGACAGGGGAGGGGAAAAACTGTTTTTT
CASSLDRGGEKLFF
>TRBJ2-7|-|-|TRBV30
TGTGCCGCAGGGGGGGACTACGAGCAGTACTTC
CAAGGDYEQYF
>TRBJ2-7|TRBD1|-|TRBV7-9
TGTGCCAGCACCCTTCGGGACAGCTCCTACGAGCAGTACTTC
CASTLRDSSYEQYF
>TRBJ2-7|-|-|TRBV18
TGTGCCAGCTCAGACCAATTGGCTTCTGGAAACGAGCAGTACTTC
CASSDQLASGNEQYF
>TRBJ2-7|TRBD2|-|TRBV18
TGTGCCAGCTCACAAGTGACTAGCGCCTTCTCCTACGAGCAGTACTTC
CASSQVTSAFSYEQYF
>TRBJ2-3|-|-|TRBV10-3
TGTGCCATCACGGCACAGAGCACAGATACGCAGTATTTT
CAITAQSTDTQYF
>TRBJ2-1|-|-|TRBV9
TGTGCCAGCAGCGTCCCCAATGAGCAGTTCTTC
CASSVPNEQFF
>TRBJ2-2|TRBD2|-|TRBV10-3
TGTGCCATCAGTCTAGCGGGGGGCAACACCGGGGAGCTGTTTTTT
CAISLAGGNTGELFF
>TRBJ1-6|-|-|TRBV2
TGTGCCAGCAACCTGGAGGGGGGATCACCCCTCCACTTT
CASNLEGGSPLHF
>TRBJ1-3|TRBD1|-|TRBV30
TGTGCCTGGGCTACAGGGGCCAACACCATATATTTT
CAWATGANTIYF
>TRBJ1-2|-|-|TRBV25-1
TGTGCCAGCAGTGAATTTGAAGGAAGAGGTATCCATCTTGGCTACACCTTC
CASSEFEGRGIHLGYTF
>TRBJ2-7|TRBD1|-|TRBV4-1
TGCGCCAGCAGCCAATCCGGGACAGGGGTCGAGCAGTACTTC
CASSQSGTGVEQYF